This T cell receptor beta chain was recorded in a study of OX40 agonist ivuxolimab in advanced cancers. TCRdb's copy holds only in-frame clones and misses some; the assay was immunoSEQ multiplex PCR. This table has 20,000 or so clones, 77% appearing once. This CDR3 has 12 residues. Trimming cost V 7 bases and J 11 bases; bases outside gene matches: 10. Germline V gene lookup returns CDR1 MNHNS and CDR2 SASEGT. The material was CD4+ or CD8+ T cells sorted from blood, obtained in a trial of the OX40 agonist ivuxolimab. This clonotype was sampled from an adult with an advanced solid tumor such as melanoma, head and neck, liver or kidney cancer. The chain employs TRBV6-1 and TRBJ1-1; TRBD1 matches at 7 bases. The CDR3 DNA is TGTGCCAGCAAGACACTCCCACAGGGGGCTTTCTTT. Protein product: CASKTLPQGAFF.